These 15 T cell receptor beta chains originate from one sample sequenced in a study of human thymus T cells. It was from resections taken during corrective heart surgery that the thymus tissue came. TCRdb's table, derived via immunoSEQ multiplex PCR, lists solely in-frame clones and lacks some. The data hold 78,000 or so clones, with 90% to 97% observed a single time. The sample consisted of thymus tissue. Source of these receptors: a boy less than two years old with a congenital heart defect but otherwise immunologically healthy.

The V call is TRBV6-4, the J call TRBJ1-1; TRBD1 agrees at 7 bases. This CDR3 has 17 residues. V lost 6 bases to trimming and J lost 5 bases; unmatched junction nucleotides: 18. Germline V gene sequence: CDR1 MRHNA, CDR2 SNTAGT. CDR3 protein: CASSYTSSQGTLTEAFF. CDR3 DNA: TGTGCCAGCAGCTACACCTCTTCACAGGGGACTTTAACTGAAGCTTTCTTT.

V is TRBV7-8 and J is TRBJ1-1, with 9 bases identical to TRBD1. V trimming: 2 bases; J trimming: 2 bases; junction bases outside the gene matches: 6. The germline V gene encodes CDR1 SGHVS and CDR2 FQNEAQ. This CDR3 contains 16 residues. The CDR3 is CASSLNYRGRNTEAFF. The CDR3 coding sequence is TGTGCCAGCAGCTTAAATTACAGGGGGCGCAACACTGAAGCTTTCTTT.

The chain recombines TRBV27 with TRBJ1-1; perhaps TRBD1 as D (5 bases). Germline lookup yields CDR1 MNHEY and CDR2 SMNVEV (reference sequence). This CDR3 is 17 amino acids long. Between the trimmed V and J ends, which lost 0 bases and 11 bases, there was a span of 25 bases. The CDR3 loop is CASSLSAFSDSHPGAFF. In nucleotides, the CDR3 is TGTGCCAGCAGTTTATCGGCATTTTCCGACAGTCACCCAGGGGCTTTCTTT.

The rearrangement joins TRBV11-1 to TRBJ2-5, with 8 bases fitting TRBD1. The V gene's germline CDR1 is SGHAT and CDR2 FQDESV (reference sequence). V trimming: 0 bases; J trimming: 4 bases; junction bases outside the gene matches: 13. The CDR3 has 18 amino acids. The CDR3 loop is CASSLAHATTGDAETQYF. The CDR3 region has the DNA TGTGCCAGCAGCTTAGCGCATGCTACGACAGGGGATGCAGAGACCCAGTACTTC.

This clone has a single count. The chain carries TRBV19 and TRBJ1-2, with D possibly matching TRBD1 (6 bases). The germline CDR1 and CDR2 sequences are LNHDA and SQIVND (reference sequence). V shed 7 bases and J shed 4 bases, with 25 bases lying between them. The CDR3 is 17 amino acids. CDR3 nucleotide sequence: TGTGCCAGTACCCATTCAACTGCGGGGGGCAAGAGCTATGGCTACACCTTC. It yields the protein CASTHSTAGGKSYGYTF.

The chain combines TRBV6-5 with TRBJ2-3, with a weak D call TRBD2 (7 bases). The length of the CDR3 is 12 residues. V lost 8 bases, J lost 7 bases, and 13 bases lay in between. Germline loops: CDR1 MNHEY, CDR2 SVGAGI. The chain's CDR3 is CASWGGTYTQYF. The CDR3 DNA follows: TGTGCCAGCTGGGGGGGGACATATACGCAGTATTTT.

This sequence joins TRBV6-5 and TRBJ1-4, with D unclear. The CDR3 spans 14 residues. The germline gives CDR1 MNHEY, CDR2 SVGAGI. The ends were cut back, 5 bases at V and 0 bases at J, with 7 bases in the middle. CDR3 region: CASSQVATNEKLFF. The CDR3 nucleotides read TGTGCCAGCAGTCAGGTGGCAACTAATGAAAAACTGTTTTTT.

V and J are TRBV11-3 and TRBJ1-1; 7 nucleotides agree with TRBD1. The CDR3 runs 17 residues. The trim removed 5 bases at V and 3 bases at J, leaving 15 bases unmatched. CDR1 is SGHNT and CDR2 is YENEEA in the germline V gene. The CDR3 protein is CASSEDHDREEDTEAFF. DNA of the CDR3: TGTGCCAGCAGCGAAGATCACGACAGGGAAGAGGACACTGAAGCTTTCTTT. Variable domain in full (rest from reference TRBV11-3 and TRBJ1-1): EAGVVQSPRYKIIEKKQPVAFWCNPISGHNTLYWYLQNLGQGPELLIRYENEEAVDDSQLPKDRFSAERLKGVDSTLKIQPAELGDSAVYLCASSEDHDREEDTEAFFGQGTRLTVV.

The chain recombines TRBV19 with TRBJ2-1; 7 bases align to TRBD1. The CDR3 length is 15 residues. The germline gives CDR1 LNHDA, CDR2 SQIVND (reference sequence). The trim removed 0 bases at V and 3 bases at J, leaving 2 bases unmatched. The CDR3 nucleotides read TGTGCCAGTAGTATAGAGGGGACAGACTACAATGAGCAGTTCTTC. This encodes CASSIEGTDYNEQFF.

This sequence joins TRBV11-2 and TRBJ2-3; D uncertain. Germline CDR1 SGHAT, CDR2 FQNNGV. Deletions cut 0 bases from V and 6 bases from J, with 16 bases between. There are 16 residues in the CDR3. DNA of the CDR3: TGTGCCAGCAGCTTAGATTCAACTGAGACCCGGGATACGCAGTATTTT. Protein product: CASSLDSTETRDTQYF.

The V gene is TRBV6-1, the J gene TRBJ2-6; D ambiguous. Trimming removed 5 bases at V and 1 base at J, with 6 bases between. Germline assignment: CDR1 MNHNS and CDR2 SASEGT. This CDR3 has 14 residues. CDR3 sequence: CASSRMSGANVLTF. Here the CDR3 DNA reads TGTGCCAGCAGTAGGATGTCTGGGGCCAACGTCCTGACTTTC.

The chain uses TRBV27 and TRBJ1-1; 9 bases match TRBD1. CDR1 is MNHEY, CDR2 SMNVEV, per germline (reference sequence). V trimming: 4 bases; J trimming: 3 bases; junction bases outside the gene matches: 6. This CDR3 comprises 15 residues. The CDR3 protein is CASSSEGQGYTEAFF. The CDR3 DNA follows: TGTGCCAGCAGTTCGGAGGGACAGGGATACACTGAAGCTTTCTTT.

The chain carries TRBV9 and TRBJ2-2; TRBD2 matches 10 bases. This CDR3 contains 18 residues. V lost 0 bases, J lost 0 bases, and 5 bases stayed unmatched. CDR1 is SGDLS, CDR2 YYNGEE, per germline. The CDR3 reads CASSVDPSGGPNTGELFF. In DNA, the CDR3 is TGTGCCAGCAGCGTAGATCCTAGCGGGGGCCCGAACACCGGGGAGCTGTTTTTT.

CDR3 DNA sequence: TGTGCCATCAGGGGGGACAGGGGGCCTCCTTCCAAAAACATTCAGTACTTC. Translated: CAIRGDRGPPSKNIQYF. V gene TRBV10-3 combines with J gene TRBJ2-4; 12 bases agree with TRBD1. The CDR3 has 17 amino acids. V was clipped by 6 bases and J by 2 bases; unmatched bases: 8. Germline-derived CDR1 and CDR2 are ENHRY and SYGVKD.

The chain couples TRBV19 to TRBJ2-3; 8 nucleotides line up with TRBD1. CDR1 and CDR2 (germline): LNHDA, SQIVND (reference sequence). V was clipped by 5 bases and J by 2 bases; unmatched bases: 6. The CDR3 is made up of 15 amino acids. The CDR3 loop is CASSRTGLFTDTQYF. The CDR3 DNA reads TGTGCCAGTAGTCGGACAGGGTTGTTCACAGATACGCAGTATTTT.